This T cell receptor beta chain was profiled in a study of Ad26.COV2.S vaccination and SARS-CoV-2 variants. The V and J ends lost 7 bases and 3 bases, in that order; junction bases with no gene match: 5. CDR3 length: 15 residues. Germline CDR1 KGHDR, CDR2 SFDVKD. Noted treatment: 15 to 20 received Ad26.COV2.S at low or high dose, single or two shots; roughly five received placebo; per-sample allocation not given. Collection of the samples took place on day 63 after the first injection of vaccine or placebo. Its platform was an Ad26 vector, and its expressed antigen was Wuhan-strain SARS-CoV-2 spike. This clone came up once. Clones were read by immunoSEQ multiplex PCR, and TCRdb kept only the in-frame ones, dropping some. Of under 500,000 clones listed, approximately 90% are singletons.

Sequencing used peripheral blood, obtained in a trial of Ad26.COV2.S vaccine versus placebo. The chain carries TRBV24-1 and TRBJ2-1; TRBD1 aligns across 10 bases. This receptor was obtained from a person between 18 and 65 years old who received the Ad26.COV2.S COVID-19 vaccine or a placebo. CDR3 nucleotide sequence: TGTGCCACCAGGCCCGGGACAGGGGTCTACAATGAGCAGTTCTTC. This gives the protein CATRPGTGVYNEQFF.